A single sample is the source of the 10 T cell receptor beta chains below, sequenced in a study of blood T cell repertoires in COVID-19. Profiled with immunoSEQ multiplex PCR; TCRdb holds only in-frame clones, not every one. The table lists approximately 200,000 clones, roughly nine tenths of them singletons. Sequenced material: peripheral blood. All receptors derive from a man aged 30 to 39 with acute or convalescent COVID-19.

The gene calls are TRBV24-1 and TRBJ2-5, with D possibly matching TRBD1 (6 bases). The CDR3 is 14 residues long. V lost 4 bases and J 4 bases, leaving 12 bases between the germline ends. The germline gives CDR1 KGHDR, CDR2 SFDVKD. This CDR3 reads CATSDPTGRETQYF. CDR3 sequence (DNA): TGTGCCACCAGTGACCCAACAGGGCGAGAGACCCAGTACTTC.

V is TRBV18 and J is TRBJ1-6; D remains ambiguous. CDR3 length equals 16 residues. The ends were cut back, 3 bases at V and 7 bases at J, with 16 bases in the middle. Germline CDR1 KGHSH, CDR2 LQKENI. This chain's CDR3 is CASSPIGAGYNSPLHF. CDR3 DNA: TGTGCCAGCTCACCTATCGGCGCGGGTTACAATTCACCCCTCCACTTT. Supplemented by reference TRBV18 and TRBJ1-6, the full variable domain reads NAGVMQNPRHLVRRRGQEARLRCSPMKGHSHVYWYRQLPEEGLKFMVYLQKENIIDESGMPKERFSAEFPKEGPSILRIQQVVRGDSAAYFCASSPIGAGYNSPLHFGNGTRLTVT.

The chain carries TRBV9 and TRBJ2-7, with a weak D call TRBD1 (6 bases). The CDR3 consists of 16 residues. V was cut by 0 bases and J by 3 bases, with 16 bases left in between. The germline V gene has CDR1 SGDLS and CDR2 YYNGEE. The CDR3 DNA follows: TGTGCCAGCAGCGTAGGAGTCGGGACACTATACTACGAGCAGTACTTC. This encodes CASSVGVGTLYYEQYF.

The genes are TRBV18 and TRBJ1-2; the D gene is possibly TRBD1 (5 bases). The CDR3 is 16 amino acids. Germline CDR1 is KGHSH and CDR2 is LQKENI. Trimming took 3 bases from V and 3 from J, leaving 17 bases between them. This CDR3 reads CASSPTGWGLDYGYTF. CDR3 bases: TGTGCCAGCTCACCCACCGGGTGGGGACTGGACTATGGCTACACCTTC.

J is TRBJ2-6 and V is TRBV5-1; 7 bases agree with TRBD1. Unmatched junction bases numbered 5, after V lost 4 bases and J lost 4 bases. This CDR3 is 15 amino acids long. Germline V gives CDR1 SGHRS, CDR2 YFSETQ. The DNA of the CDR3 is TGCGCCAGCAGCCCTGGGACAGAGGGGGCCAACGTCCTGACTTTC. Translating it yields CASSPGTEGANVLTF.

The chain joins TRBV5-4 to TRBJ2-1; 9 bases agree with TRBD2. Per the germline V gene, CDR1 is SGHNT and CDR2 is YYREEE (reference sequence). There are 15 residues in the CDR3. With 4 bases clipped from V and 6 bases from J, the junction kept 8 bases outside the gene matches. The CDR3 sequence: CASSLDLAGLNEQFF. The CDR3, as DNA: TGTGCCAGCAGCCTGGACCTAGCGGGACTCAATGAGCAGTTCTTC.

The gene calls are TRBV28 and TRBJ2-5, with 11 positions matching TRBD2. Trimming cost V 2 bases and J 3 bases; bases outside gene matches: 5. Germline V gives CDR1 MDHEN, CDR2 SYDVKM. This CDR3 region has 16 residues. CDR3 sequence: CASSLLAGGGEETQYF. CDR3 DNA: TGTGCCAGCAGTTTACTAGCGGGGGGTGGAGAAGAGACCCAGTACTTC.

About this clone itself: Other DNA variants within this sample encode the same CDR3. The CDR3 loop reads CASSFSGSGANVLTF. The CDR3 nucleotides are TGTGCCAGCAGTTTTTCCGGCTCTGGGGCCAACGTCCTGACTTTC. The V call is TRBV28, the J call TRBJ2-6; no reliable D call. From germline, CDR1 is MDHEN and CDR2 SYDVKM. The CDR3 loop spans 15 amino acids. Between the trimmed V and J ends, which lost 3 bases and 0 bases, there was a span of 6 bases.

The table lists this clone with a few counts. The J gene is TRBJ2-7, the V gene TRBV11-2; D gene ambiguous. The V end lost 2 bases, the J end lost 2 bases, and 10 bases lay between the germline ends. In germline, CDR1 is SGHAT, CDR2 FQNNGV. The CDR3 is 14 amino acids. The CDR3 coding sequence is TGTGCCAGCAGCTTAAATAGGCAGGCCTACGAGCAGTACTTC. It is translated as CASSLNRQAYEQYF.

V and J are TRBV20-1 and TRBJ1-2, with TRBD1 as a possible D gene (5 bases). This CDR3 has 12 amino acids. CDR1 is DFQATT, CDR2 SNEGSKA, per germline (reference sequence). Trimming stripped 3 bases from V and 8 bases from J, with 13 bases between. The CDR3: CSASPPTGGYTF. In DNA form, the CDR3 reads TGCAGTGCTAGTCCCCCCACAGGAGGCTACACCTTC.